Listed below are T cell receptor beta chains from one sample, sequenced in a study of T cells in localized non-small cell lung cancer. Assay: immunoSEQ multiplex PCR; the TCRdb copy retains only in-frame clones and omits some. The profile shows around 64,000 clones, roughly nine tenths of them singletons. The sample consisted of peripheral blood, taken before any cancer treatment. These receptors originate from a man aged 35-69 years with stage I lung adenocarcinoma. The CDR3 runs from the conserved cysteine through the conserved F or W. D genes are given only for firm matches. Some rows have no size entry. The others give once, few or many, or a class for an expanded clone.

J | V | D | length | size | DNA | CDR3
TRBJ1-1 | TRBV5-4 | TRBD1 | 16 | . | TGTGCCAGCAGCCCGACAGGGGATCGAATGAACACTGAAGCTTTCTTT | CASSPTGDRMNTEAFF
TRBJ2-1 | TRBV15 | . | 12 | . | TGTGCCACCAGCAGAGACGCTTATGAGCAGTTCTTC | CATSRDAYEQFF
TRBJ2-5 | TRBV7-2 | . | 13 | few | TGTGCCAGCAGCTTAGCCATGAAAGAGACCCAGTACTTC | CASSLAMKETQYF
TRBJ2-5 | TRBV5-1 | . | 13 | . | TGCGCCAGCAGCTTGGAGGACTCAGAGACCCAGTACTTC | CASSLEDSETQYF
TRBJ2-1 | TRBV5-1 | TRBD2 | 18 | . | TGCGCCAGCAGCTTGGGGTGGAGGGAGGGAGGCCTCTACAATGAGCAGTTCTTC | CASSLGWREGGLYNEQFF
TRBJ2-1 | TRBV2 | TRBD2 | 13 | . | TGTGCCAGCAGTTACAGCGGGAGCAATGAGCAGTTCTTC | CASSYSGSNEQFF
TRBJ1-4 | TRBV28 | . | 14 | . | TGTGCCAGCAGTACACCGCGCCAGGATGAAAAACTGTTTTTT | CASSTPRQDEKLFF
TRBJ1-5 | TRBV6-1 | . | 15 | . | TGTGCCAGCACGATAGATCATCGTAGCAATCAGCCCCAGCATTTT | CASTIDHRSNQPQHF
TRBJ2-7 | TRBV30 | . | 14 | once | TGTGCGTGGATGTTTGGACAGTATTCCTACGAGCAGTACTTC | CAWMFGQYSYEQYF
TRBJ1-1 | TRBV6-6 | . | 14 | . | TGTGCCAGCAGTTCCGCCCCGCCCATCACTGAAGCTTTCTTT | CASSSAPPITEAFF
TRBJ2-4 | TRBV28 | TRBD2 | 17 | . | TGTGCCAGCAGTTCCCCATCTAGCGGGAAGGCGAAAAACATTCAGTACTTC | CASSSPSSGKAKNIQYF
TRBJ2-1 | TRBV7-9 | . | 13 | . | TGTGCCAGCAGCTTCCGGGTGGACAATGAGCAGTTCTTC | CASSFRVDNEQFF
TRBJ1-2 | TRBV10-3 | . | 13 | . | TGTGCCATCAGTGTCGACACGACCTATGGCTACACCTTC | CAISVDTTYGYTF
TRBJ1-2 | TRBV4-1 | TRBD1 | 15 | . | TGCGCCAGCAGCCAAGATTCTGCAGGGGGCTATGGCTACACCTTC | CASSQDSAGGYGYTF
TRBJ1-5 | TRBV29-1 | . | 13 | . | TGCAGCGTTGGAAGGGGTATGGATCAGCCCCAGCATTTT | CSVGRGMDQPQHF
TRBJ2-1 | TRBV5-1 | . | 13 | . | TGCGCCAGCAGCTTGGACCTTTACAATGAGCAGTTCTTC | CASSLDLYNEQFF
TRBJ1-2 | TRBV18 | . | 14 | . | TGTGCCAGCTCACCACCGAGCCAGGCGGGCGGCTACACCTTC | CASSPPSQAGGYTF
TRBJ1-3 | TRBV7-9 | . | 15 | . | TGTGCCAGCAGCTTAGGGGGGCACTCTGGAAACACCATATATTTT | CASSLGGHSGNTIYF
TRBJ2-1 | TRBV19 | TRBD1 | 15 | . | TGTGCCAGTAGTAATCCACGACAGGGGGATAATGAGCAGTTCTTC | CASSNPRQGDNEQFF
TRBJ1-1 | TRBV5-1 | . | 15 | once | TGCGCCAGCAGCTTGATTCCAGGGAAAGGCACTGAAGCTTTCTTT | CASSLIPGKGTEAFF
TRBJ2-3 | TRBV9 | TRBD2 | 15 | few | TGTGCCAGCAGCGTAGGGAGCGGGAGTGGTGATACGCAGTATTTT | CASSVGSGSGDTQYF
TRBJ2-6 | TRBV7-9 | . | 17 | . | TGTGCCAGCAGCCCAATCTACAGATACTCTGGGGCCAACGTCCTGACTTTC | CASSPIYRYSGANVLTF
TRBJ2-3 | TRBV29-1 | . | 16 | once | TGCAGCGTTGGGAGGCAGATTCTAGATAACACAGATACGCAGTATTTT | CSVGRQILDNTDTQYF
TRBJ2-3 | TRBV27 | TRBD2 | 17 | once | TGTGCCAGCAGTTTATCCCCCCGGACTAGTTACTTCGATACGCAGTATTTT | CASSLSPRTSYFDTQYF
TRBJ1-1 | TRBV7-9 | . | 13 | . | TGTGCCAGCAGCTTAGCCGGTAGCCTAGAGGCTTTCTTT | CASSLAGSLEAFF
TRBJ2-1 | TRBV11-1 | TRBD1 | 13 | once | TGTGCCAGCAGCGCCCGACAGGGGCGTGAGCAGTTCTTC | CASSARQGREQFF
TRBJ2-7 | TRBV7-2 | TRBD2 | 14 | . | TGTGCCAGCAGCTTAGTAGCGGGAGGGGACGAGCAGTACTTC | CASSLVAGGDEQYF
TRBJ2-7 | TRBV11-3 | . | 13 | . | TGTGCCAGCAGCTTAGGGTCAGGGAACGAGCAGTACTTC | CASSLGSGNEQYF
TRBJ2-1 | TRBV6-1 | TRBD1 | 16 | . | TGTGCCAGCAGTGAAGCCGTGGGACAGGGGAACCGGGAGCAGTTCTTC | CASSEAVGQGNREQFF
TRBJ2-7 | TRBV27 | TRBD1 | 14 | . | TGTGCCAGCAGCCTCCAGGGGGCGCCCCACGAGCAGTACTTC | CASSLQGAPHEQYF
TRBJ2-5 | TRBV29-1 | TRBD1 | 13 | few | TGCAGCGTTGGGACAGGGGACGTAGGGACCCAGTACTTC | CSVGTGDVGTQYF
TRBJ1-5 | TRBV6-6 | . | 13 | . | TGTGCCAGCAGACGAATTCGGAGTCAGCCCCAGCATTTT | CASRRIRSQPQHF
TRBJ2-1 | TRBV11-3 | . | 15 | once | TGTGCCAGCAGCCGTATACAAAGCTCCTACAATGAGCAGTTCTTC | CASSRIQSSYNEQFF
TRBJ2-7 | TRBV27 | . | 14 | . | TGTGCCAGCAGTTCGACCCAGGGTACCTACGAGCAGTACTTC | CASSSTQGTYEQYF
TRBJ1-1 | TRBV11-2 | . | 13 | . | TGTGCCAGCAGCTTAGACATGGACACTGAAGCTTTCTTT | CASSLDMDTEAFF
TRBJ2-1 | TRBV6-4 | . | 14 | . | TGTGCCAGCAGTCCCGACGGCACCTACAATGAGCAGTTCTTC | CASSPDGTYNEQFF
TRBJ2-6 | TRBV7-9 | TRBD1 | 17 | . | TGTGCCAGCAGCCCCCGACAGGGGAGCTCTGGGGCCAACGTCCTGACTTTC | CASSPRQGSSGANVLTF
TRBJ1-2 | TRBV15 | TRBD1 | 16 | . | TGTGCCACCAGCAGAGACGACAGGGGGCAGGACTATGGCTACACCTTC | CATSRDDRGQDYGYTF
TRBJ1-4 | TRBV19 | . | 13 | . | TGTGCCAGTAGGCCAGTACAGGGAGGAAAACTGTTTTTT | CASRPVQGGKLFF
TRBJ2-2 | TRBV6-5 | . | 16 | . | TGTGCCAGCAGTTACTCTCGGCAGGTGCTCACCGGGGAGCTGTTTTTT | CASSYSRQVLTGELFF
TRBJ2-1 | TRBV11-2 | . | 12 | . | TGTGCCAGCAGCTTACCAGCCAATGAGCAGTTCTTC | CASSLPANEQFF
TRBJ1-5 | TRBV6-1 | . | 15 | . | TGTGCCAGCAGTGAATACTCACAGGGCTGGGGGCCCCAGCATTTT | CASSEYSQGWGPQHF
TRBJ2-7 | TRBV18 | TRBD2 | 14 | . | TGTGCCAGCTCACCGGGACTAGTCAGTGACGAGCAGTACTTC | CASSPGLVSDEQYF
TRBJ2-3 | TRBV11-2 | . | 14 | . | TGTGCCAGCAGCTTGGGACTGCACACAGATACGCAGTATTTT | CASSLGLHTDTQYF
TRBJ2-3 | TRBV28 | TRBD2 | 16 | . | TGTGCCAGCAGTGAACGGAGGACTAGCGTATCAGATACGCAGTATTTT | CASSERRTSVSDTQYF
TRBJ2-5 | TRBV2 | . | 13 | . | TGTGCCAGCAGCCAATCTGCCCAAGAGACCCAGTACTTC | CASSQSAQETQYF
TRBJ2-5 | TRBV6-5 | TRBD2 | 15 | . | TGTGCCAGCAGCCCACGGACTAGCGCCCAGGAGACCCAGTACTTC | CASSPRTSAQETQYF
TRBJ1-3 | TRBV19 | . | 14 | . | TGTGCCAGTAGGGTGACAGCCTCTGGAAACACCATATATTTT | CASRVTASGNTIYF
TRBJ2-2 | TRBV29-1 | TRBD1 | 14 | . | TGCAGCGTTGGGCGGACAGGGAGGTCCGGGGAGCTGTTTTTT | CSVGRTGRSGELFF
TRBJ1-1 | TRBV6-1 | TRBD1 | 13 | . | TGTGCCAGCAGTGTTACAGGGGGCTCTGAAGCTTTCTTT | CASSVTGGSEAFF
TRBJ2-7 | TRBV4-2 | . | 14 | . | TGTGCCAGCAGCCAAGTAGGGCCATCCTACGAGCAGTACTTC | CASSQVGPSYEQYF
TRBJ1-1 | TRBV10-3 | . | 13 | . | TGTGCCATCAGTCCCAAGGGAGAAACTGAAGCTTTCTTT | CAISPKGETEAFF
TRBJ2-3 | TRBV18 | . | 14 | . | TGTGCCAGCTCACCCAGAAGGTTAGCGGATACGCAGTATTTT | CASSPRRLADTQYF
TRBJ2-7 | TRBV18 | TRBD1 | 14 | . | TGTGCCAGCTCACCAACACGGACAGGGGACGAGCAGTACTTC | CASSPTRTGDEQYF
TRBJ1-2 | TRBV30 | TRBD1 | 12 | . | TGTGCCTGGGACAGGGGGCAAGGAGGCTACACCTTC | CAWDRGQGGYTF
TRBJ2-1 | TRBV9 | . | 17 | . | TGTGCCAGCAGCGTAGGCCTCCCAGAAGGTCCGACGAATGAGCAGTTCTTC | CASSVGLPEGPTNEQFF
TRBJ2-3 | TRBV14 | TRBD2 | 15 | . | TGTGCCAGCAGCCAGACTAGCGCTAGCACAGATACGCAGTATTTT | CASSQTSASTDTQYF
TRBJ1-3 | TRBV6-5 | . | 15 | . | TGTGCCAGCAGTCGCTTCAGGGTAGCTGGAAACACCATATATTTT | CASSRFRVAGNTIYF
TRBJ2-1 | TRBV11-1 | TRBD1 | 12 | once | TGTGCCAGCAGCCCAACCGGGACAGGGCAGTTCTTC | CASSPTGTGQFF